The 3 T cell receptor beta chains listed next were all sequenced from one sample in a study of blood T cells in healthy people across ages. Using a J-beta primer mix together with a sample-barcoded 5' primer, a second PCR was run for roughly 7 to 11 cycles. TCRdb itself ran the 5' RACE reads through MiXCR, one entry per CDR3 protein. The sample shows over 950,000 distinct CDR3 sequences, approximately 50% of them seen only once. What was sequenced was blood. These receptors were obtained from a woman aged 60-70 years in good health.

This sequence joins TRBV5-1 and TRBJ1-5, with D possibly matching TRBD1 (5 bases). The CDR3 is 14 residues long. Between the trimmed V and J ends, which lost 4 bases and 6 bases, there was a span of 14 bases. Germline CDR1 and CDR2: SGHRS and YFSETQ. The CDR3 protein is CASSHTGRGQPQHF. CDR3 sequence (DNA): TGCGCCAGCAGCCATACGGGAAGGGGTCAGCCCCAGCATTTT.

This clonotype was observed at least ten times. The CDR3 is CSAETNWNEQFF. The CDR3 DNA is TGCAGCGCAGAGACGAACTGGAATGAGCAGTTCTTC. This sequence joins TRBV29-1 and TRBJ2-1; the D is unclear. The CDR3 runs to 12 residues. Germline V gives CDR1 SQVTM, CDR2 ANQGSEA. The V end lost 7 bases, the J end lost 7 bases, and 14 bases lay between the germline ends.

The chain joins TRBV12-3 or TRBV12-4 to TRBJ1-1, with TRBD1 identical over 7 bases. The CDR3 runs 16 residues. The J segment lost 6 bases and the V segment lost 0 bases, leaving 10 bases of the junction unmatched. CDR3: CASSLALGRGKPEAFF. CDR3 nucleotides: TGTGCCAGCAGTTTAGCGCTAGGCAGGGGGAAGCCTGAAGCTTTCTTT.